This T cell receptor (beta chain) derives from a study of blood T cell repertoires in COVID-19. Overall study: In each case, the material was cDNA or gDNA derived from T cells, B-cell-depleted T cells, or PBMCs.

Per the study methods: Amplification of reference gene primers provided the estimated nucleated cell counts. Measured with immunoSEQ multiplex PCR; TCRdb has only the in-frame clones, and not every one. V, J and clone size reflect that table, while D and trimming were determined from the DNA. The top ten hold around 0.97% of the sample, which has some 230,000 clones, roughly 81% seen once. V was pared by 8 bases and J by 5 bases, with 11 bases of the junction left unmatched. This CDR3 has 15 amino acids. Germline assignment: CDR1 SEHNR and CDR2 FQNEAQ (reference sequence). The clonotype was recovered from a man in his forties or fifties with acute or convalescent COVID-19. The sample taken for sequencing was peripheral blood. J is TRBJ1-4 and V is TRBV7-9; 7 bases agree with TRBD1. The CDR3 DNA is TGTGCCAGCCAGCGCCCGGGACAGCAGAATGAAAAACTGTTTTTT. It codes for CASQRPGQQNEKLFF.